The present TCR beta chain was sequenced within a study of PD-L1 blockade in urothelial cancer. Study-wide background: Patients started atezolizumab around 2014, 1,200 mg intravenously every 3 weeks. The median T cell count in blood samples was about 140,000.

Germline CDR1 MGHRA, CDR2 YSYEKL. Trimming cost V 1 base and J 11 bases; bases outside gene matches: 13. This CDR3 region has 15 residues. The assay was immunoSEQ multiplex PCR, and TCRdb's table has in-frame clones only and misses some. Of approximately 52,000 clones listed, 77% are singletons. The chain carries TRBV4-1 and TRBJ2-5; TRBD2 aligns across 7 bases. The sequence derives from a man between 65 and 85 years old with urothelial cancer. This specimen consisted of PBMCs, obtained around atezolizumab (anti-PD-L1) treatment. Here the CDR3 DNA reads TGCGCCAGCAGCCAAGGACTAGCTGGAATGGGAGAGCAGTACTTC. Its protein is CASSQGLAGMGEQYF.